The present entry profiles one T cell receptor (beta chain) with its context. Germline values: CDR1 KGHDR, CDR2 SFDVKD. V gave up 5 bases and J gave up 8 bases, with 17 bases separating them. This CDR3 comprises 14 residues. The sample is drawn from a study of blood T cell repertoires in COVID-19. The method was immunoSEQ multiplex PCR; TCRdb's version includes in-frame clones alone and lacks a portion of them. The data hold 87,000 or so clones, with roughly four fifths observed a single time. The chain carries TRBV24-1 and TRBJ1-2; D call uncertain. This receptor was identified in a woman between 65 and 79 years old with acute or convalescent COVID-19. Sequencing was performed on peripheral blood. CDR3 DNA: TGTGCCACCAGTGGTCTAGGGAAAGCGGAGGGCTACACCTTC. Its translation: CATSGLGKAEGYTF.